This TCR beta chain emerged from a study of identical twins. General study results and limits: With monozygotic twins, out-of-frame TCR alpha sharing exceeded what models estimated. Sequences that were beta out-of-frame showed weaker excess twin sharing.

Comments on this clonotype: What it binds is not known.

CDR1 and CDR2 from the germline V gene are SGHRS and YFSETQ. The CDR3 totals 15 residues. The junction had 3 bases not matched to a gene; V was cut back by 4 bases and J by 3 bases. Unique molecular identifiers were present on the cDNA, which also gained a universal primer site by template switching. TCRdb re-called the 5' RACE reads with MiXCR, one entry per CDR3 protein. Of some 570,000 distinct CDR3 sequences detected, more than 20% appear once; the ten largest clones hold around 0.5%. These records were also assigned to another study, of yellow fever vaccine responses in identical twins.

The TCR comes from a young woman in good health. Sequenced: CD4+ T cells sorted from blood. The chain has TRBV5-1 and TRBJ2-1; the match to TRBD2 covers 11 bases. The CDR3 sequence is CASSVSGRDYNEQFF. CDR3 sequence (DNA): TGCGCCAGCAGCGTTAGCGGGAGGGACTACAATGAGCAGTTCTTC.